This T cell receptor (beta chain) emerged from a study of identical twins. Each CDR3 protein is one row after TCRdb ran MiXCR on the 5' RACE reads. The top ten hold 4.3% of the sample, which has roughly 690,000 distinct CDR3 sequences, 21% seen once. CDR1 and CDR2 (germline): DFQATT, SNEGSKA (reference sequence). V lost 6 bases and J 4 bases, leaving 15 bases between the germline ends. This CDR3 is 13 amino acids long. This clonotype showed up many times. The same sample was also used in a study of T cells expressing NK-cell markers. That source notes: CD8+ T cells in six or seven donors included dominant NKG2C+ clonotypes at roughly 1.0-7.0%.

V is TRBV20-1 and J is TRBJ1-2; D uncertain. The TCR originated in a woman between 18 and 29 years old in good health. Sequencing was performed on PBMCs. The CDR3 loop is CSAASTDTYGYTF. The CDR3 DNA reads TGCAGTGCCGCAAGTACCGATACCTATGGCTACACCTTC.